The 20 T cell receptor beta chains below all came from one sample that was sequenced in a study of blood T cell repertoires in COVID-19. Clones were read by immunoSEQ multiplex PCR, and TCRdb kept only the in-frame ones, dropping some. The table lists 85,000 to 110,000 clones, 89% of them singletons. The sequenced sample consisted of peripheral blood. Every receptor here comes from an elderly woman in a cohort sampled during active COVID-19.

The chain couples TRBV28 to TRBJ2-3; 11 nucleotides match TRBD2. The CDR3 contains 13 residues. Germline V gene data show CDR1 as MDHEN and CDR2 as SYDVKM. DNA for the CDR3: TGTGCTACCATAGCGGGAGGGGGAGATACGCAGTATTTT. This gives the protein CATIAGGGDTQYF.

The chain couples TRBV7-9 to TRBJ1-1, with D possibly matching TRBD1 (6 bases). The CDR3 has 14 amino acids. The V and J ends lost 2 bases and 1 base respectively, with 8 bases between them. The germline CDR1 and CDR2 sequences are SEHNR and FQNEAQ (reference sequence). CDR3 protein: CASSLSTGNTEAFF. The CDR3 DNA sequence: TGTGCCAGCAGCTTATCGACAGGGAACACTGAAGCTTTCTTT.

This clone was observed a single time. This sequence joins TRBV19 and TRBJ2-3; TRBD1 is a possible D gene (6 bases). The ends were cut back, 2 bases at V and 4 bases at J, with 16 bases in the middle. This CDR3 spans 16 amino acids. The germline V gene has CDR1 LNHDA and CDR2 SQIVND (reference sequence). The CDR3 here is CASSIISRDTSDTQYF. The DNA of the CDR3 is TGTGCCAGTAGTATAATATCCCGGGACACGTCAGATACGCAGTATTTT. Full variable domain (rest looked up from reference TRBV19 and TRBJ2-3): DGGITQSPKYLFRKEGQNVTLSCEQNLNHDAMYWYRQDPGQGLRLIYYSQIVNDFQKGDIAEGYSVSREKKESFPLTVTSAQKNPTAFYLCASSIISRDTSDTQYFGPGTRLTVL.

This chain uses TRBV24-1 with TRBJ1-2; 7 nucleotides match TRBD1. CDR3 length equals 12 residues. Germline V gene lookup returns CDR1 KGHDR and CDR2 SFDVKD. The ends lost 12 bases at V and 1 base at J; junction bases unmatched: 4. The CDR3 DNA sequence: TGTGCCGCGAGACAGGGTAACTATGGCTACACCTTC. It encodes CAARQGNYGYTF.

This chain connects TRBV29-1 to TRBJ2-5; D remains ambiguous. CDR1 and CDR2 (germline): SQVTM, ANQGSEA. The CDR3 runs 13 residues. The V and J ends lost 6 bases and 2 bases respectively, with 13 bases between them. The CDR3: CSVATVIQETQYF. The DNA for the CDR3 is TGCAGCGTCGCCACAGTAATTCAAGAGACCCAGTACTTC.

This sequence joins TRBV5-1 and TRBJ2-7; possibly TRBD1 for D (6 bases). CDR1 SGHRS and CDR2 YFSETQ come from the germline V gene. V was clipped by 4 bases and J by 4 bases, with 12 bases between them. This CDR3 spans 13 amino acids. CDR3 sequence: CASSTDQGYEQYF. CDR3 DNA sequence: TGCGCCAGCAGCACGGACCAGGGGTACGAGCAGTACTTC.

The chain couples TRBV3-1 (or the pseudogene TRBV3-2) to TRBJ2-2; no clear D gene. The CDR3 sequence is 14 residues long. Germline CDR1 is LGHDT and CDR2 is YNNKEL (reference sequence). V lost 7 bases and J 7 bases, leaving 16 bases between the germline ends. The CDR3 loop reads CASTPSPRGGELFF. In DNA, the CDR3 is TGTGCCAGCACGCCCTCGCCCAGAGGCGGGGAGCTGTTTTTT.

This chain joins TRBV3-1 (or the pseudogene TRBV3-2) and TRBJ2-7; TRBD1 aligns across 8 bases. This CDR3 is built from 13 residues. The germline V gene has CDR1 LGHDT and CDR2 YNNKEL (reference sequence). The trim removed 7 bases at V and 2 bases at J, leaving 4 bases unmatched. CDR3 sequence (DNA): TGTGCCAGCAACACACAGGGGGCCTACGAGCAGTACTTC. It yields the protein CASNTQGAYEQYF.

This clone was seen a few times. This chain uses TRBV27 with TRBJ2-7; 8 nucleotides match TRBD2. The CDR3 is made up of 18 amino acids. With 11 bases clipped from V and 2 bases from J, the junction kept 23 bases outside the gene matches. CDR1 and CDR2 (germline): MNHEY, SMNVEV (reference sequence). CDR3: CASRPQPGAGVVPYEQYF. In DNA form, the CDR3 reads TGTGCCTCCCGGCCCCAGCCGGGAGCGGGGGTTGTCCCCTACGAGCAGTACTTC.

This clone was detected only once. The CDR3 DNA is TGCAGCGTATCCAGGGTAGAGACCCAGTACTTC. Its translation: CSVSRVETQYF. This chain joins TRBV29-1 and TRBJ2-5, with TRBD1 as a possible D gene (5 bases). The germline CDR1 and CDR2 sequences are SQVTM and ANQGSEA. Trimming took off 6 bases at V and 4 bases at J, with 9 bases between the two ends. The CDR3 has 11 residues.

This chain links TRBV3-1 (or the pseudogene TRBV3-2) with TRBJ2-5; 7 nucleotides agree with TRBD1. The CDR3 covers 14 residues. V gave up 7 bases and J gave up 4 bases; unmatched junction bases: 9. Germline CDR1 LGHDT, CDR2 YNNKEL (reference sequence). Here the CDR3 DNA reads TGTGCCAGCACCGAGGGGGCCTCAGGAGAGACCCAGTACTTC. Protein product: CASTEGASGETQYF.

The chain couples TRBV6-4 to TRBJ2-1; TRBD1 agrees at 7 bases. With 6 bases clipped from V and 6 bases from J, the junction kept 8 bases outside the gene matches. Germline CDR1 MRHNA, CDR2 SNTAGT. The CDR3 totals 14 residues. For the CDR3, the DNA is TGTGCCAGCAGACCGCGACAGGGCTCCAATGAGCAGTTCTTC. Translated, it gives CASRPRQGSNEQFF.

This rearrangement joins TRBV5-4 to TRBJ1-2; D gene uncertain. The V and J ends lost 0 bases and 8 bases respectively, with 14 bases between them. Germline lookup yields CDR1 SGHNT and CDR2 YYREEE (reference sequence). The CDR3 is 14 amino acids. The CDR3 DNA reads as TGTGCCAGCAGCTTGGACAGCGGAGGGTTGGGCTACACCTTC. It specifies CASSLDSGGLGYTF.

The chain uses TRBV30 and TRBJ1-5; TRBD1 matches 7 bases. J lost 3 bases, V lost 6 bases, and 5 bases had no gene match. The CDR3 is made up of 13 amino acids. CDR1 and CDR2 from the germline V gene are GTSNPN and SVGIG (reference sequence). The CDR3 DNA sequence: TGTGCCTGCGACAGGGAGCCCAATCAGCCCCAGCATTTT. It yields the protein CACDREPNQPQHF.

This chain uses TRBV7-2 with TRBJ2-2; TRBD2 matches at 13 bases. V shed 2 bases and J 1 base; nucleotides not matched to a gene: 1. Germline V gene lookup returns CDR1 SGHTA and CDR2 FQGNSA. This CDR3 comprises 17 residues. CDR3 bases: TGTGCCAGCAGCTTAAGGACTAGCGGGAGGAACACCGGGGAGCTGTTTTTT. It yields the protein CASSLRTSGRNTGELFF.

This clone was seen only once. This CDR3 is CASSTQTGMGTEAFF. The CDR3 DNA is TGTGCCAGCAGCACTCAGACAGGGATGGGCACTGAAGCTTTCTTT. The J gene is TRBJ1-1, the V gene TRBV7-6; 7 bases are shared with TRBD1. The J segment lost 4 bases and the V segment lost 5 bases, leaving 10 bases of the junction unmatched. Per the germline V gene, CDR1 is SGHVS and CDR2 is FNYEAQ. The CDR3 spans 15 residues.

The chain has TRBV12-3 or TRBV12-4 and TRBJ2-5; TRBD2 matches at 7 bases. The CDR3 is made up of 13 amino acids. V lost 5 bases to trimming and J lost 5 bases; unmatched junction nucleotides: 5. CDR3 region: CASSRGEGETQYF. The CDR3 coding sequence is TGTGCCAGCAGTCGAGGGGAGGGGGAGACCCAGTACTTC.

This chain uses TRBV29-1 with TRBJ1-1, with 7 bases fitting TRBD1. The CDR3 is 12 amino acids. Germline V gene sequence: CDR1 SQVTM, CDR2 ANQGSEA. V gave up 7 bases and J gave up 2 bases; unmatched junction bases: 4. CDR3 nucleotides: TGCAGCGCTCGACAGGGTAACACTGAAGCTTTCTTT. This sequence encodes CSARQGNTEAFF. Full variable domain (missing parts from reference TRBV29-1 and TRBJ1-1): SAVISQKPSRDICQRGTSLTIQCQVDSQVTMMFWYRQQPGQSLTLIATANQGSEATYESGFVIDKFPISRPNLTFSTLTVSNMSPEDSSIYLCSARQGNTEAFFGQGTRLTVV.

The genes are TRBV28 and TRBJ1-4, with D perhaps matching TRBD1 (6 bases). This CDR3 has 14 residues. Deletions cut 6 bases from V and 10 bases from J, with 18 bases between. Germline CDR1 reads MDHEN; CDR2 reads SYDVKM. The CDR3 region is CASRLDSNVGKLFF. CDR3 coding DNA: TGTGCCAGCAGGTTGGACAGCAACGTGGGAAAACTGTTTTTT.

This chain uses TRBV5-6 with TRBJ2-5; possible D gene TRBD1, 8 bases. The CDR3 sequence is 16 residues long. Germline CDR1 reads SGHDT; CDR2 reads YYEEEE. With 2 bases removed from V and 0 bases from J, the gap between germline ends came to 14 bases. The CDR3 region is CASSLQGEGDQETQYF. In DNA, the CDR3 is TGTGCCAGCAGCTTACAGGGGGAGGGTGACCAAGAGACCCAGTACTTC.